One and the same sample provided the 11 T cell receptor beta chains below, sequenced in a study of identical twins. One entry per CDR3 protein, called by TCRdb with MiXCR from the 5' RACE reads. The sample holds 1,800,000 or so distinct CDR3 sequences; under 35% are singletons and the top ten take about 0.27%. The material sequenced was cord blood. These TCRs come from a newborn girl in good health.

This clonotype has a count of ten or more. The genes are TRBV4-2 and TRBJ1-2; D gene unclear. Trimming cost V 0 bases and J 0 bases, with 14 bases left between them. Looked up from germline, CDR1 is LGHNA and CDR2 is YNFKEQ. The CDR3 has 17 amino acids. The CDR3 DNA sequence: TGTGCCAGCAGCCAAGATCCCTCACACACAGCTAACTATGGCTACACCTTC. Its protein product is CASSQDPSHTANYGYTF.

The gene calls are TRBV20-1 and TRBJ2-1, with a weak D call TRBD2 (5 bases). The V gene's germline CDR1 is DFQATT and CDR2 SNEGSKA (reference sequence). There are 16 residues in the CDR3. The V end was cut by 0 bases, the J end by 6 bases, with 18 bases between. The CDR3 is CSARDQRSVLSNEQFF. DNA for the CDR3: TGCAGTGCTAGAGACCAGCGGTCAGTACTAAGCAATGAGCAGTTCTTC.

The V call is TRBV5-1, the J call TRBJ1-1; a possible D gene is TRBD1 (5 bases). This CDR3 contains 16 residues. Trimming took off 0 bases at V and 1 base at J, with 13 bases between the two ends. Germline V gene lookup returns CDR1 SGHRS and CDR2 YFSETQ. The CDR3 DNA reads as TGCGCCAGCAGCTTGGTTCCCAGGGTCGAGAACACTGAAGCTTTCTTT. Translated: CASSLVPRVENTEAFF.

J is TRBJ2-1 and V is TRBV7-2; 13 bases are a match to TRBD2. With V trimmed by 3 bases and J by 5 bases, 7 bases remained unmatched. CDR3 length: 17 residues. Germline V gene sequence: CDR1 SGHTA, CDR2 FQGNSA. The chain's CDR3 is CASSFPGLAGTHNEQFF. CDR3 bases: TGTGCCAGCAGCTTCCCGGGACTAGCGGGGACTCACAATGAGCAGTTCTTC.

This clonotype was recorded at least ten times. The V call is TRBV11-2, the J call TRBJ2-4; tentatively, D is TRBD1 (6 bases). Germline-derived CDR1 and CDR2 are SGHAT and FQNNGV. The CDR3 extends over 14 amino acids. Trimming shortened V by 1 base and J by 6 bases, and 10 bases separated the two germline ends. The CDR3 reads CASSLVRGVNIQYF. The CDR3 nucleotides are TGTGCCAGCAGCTTAGTCAGGGGTGTAAACATTCAGTACTTC.

This chain connects TRBV4-1 to TRBJ1-4; the D is unclear. V was clipped by 6 bases and J by 0 bases, with 5 bases between them. Germline V gene sequence: CDR1 MGHRA, CDR2 YSYEKL. The CDR3 has 13 residues. CDR3 loop: CASSKATNEKLFF. The DNA for the CDR3 is TGCGCCAGCAGTAAAGCAACTAATGAAAAACTGTTTTTT.

V and J are TRBV5-6 and TRBJ1-3; the D is unclear. Per the germline V gene, CDR1 is SGHDT and CDR2 is YYEEEE. The V end was cut by 6 bases, the J end by 0 bases, with 16 bases between. CDR3 length equals 16 residues. CDR3 bases: TGTGCCAGCACCTGGTTCACCGCGGGCTCTGGAAACACCATATATTTT. Amino acids: CASTWFTAGSGNTIYF.

This clonotype was observed a few times. The gene calls are TRBV7-9 and TRBJ1-2; tentative D call: TRBD1 (5 bases). This CDR3 spans 15 amino acids. Germline V CDR1 and CDR2: SEHNR, FQNEAQ (reference sequence). Trimming took off 1 base at V and 2 bases at J, with 11 bases between the two ends. The CDR3 loop is CASSLGWGENYGYTF. CDR3 nucleotides: TGTGCCAGCAGCTTAGGATGGGGGGAGAACTATGGCTACACCTTC.

This sequence joins TRBV6-1 and TRBJ2-2; D remains ambiguous. This CDR3 has 16 residues. V was trimmed by 1 base and J by 1 base, leaving 10 bases between them. Germline CDR1 MNHNS, CDR2 SASEGT. The CDR3 sequence: CASSEGGYLNTGELFF. The CDR3 nucleotides are TGTGCCAGCAGTGAAGGCGGCTACCTGAACACCGGGGAGCTGTTTTTT.

This clonotype has more than one count but fewer than ten. In DNA form, the CDR3 reads TGTGCCATCGGGGGCAGCACATACAATGAGCAGTTCTTC. This gives the protein CAIGGSTYNEQFF. This sequence joins TRBV10-3 and TRBJ2-1; D perhaps matches TRBD1 (6 bases). This CDR3 comprises 13 residues. Trimming removed 8 bases at V and 4 bases at J, with 12 bases between. Germline-derived CDR1 and CDR2 are ENHRY and SYGVKD.

This chain connects TRBV29-1 to TRBJ2-5; maybe TRBD1 (6 bases). Between the trimmed V and J ends, which lost 3 bases and 2 bases, there was a span of 10 bases. The CDR3 contains 13 residues. The germline V gene has CDR1 SQVTM and CDR2 ANQGSEA. CDR3 DNA: TGCAGCGTTGACGGTAGGGGGCAAGAGACCCAGTACTTC. Encoded protein: CSVDGRGQETQYF. The whole variable domain, remainder taken from reference TRBV29-1 and TRBJ2-5, is SAVISQKPSRDICQRGTSLTIQCQVDSQVTMMFWYRQQPGQSLTLIATANQGSEATYESGFVIDKFPISRPNLTFSTLTVSNMSPEDSSIYLCSVDGRGQETQYFGPGTRLLVL.